This T cell receptor (beta chain) derives from a study of T cell changes during pregnancy in multiple sclerosis. Losses at the gene ends were 6 bases for V and 4 bases for J; bases not matched to a gene: 5. Germline-derived CDR1 and CDR2 are LGHNT and FRNRAP. The CDR3 consists of 13 residues. The table came from immunoSEQ multiplex PCR; TCRdb's copy has only in-frame clones and leaves some out. The repertoire consists of some 60,000 clones, with roughly nine tenths occurring once and the leading ten covering around 0.4%. The sample was CD4+ T cells from peripheral blood mononuclear cells, taken in the third trimester of pregnancy. The chain links TRBV12-5 to TRBJ2-5, with TRBD2 matching over 7 bases. The sequence came from a female donor with multiple sclerosis, enrolled in a pregnancy study. DNA of the CDR3: TGTGCTAGTGGATGGGGGGGAGGAGAGACCCAGTACTTC. It yields the protein CASGWGGGETQYF. Combining the CDR3 with reference TRBV12-5 and TRBJ2-5 gives the whole variable domain DARVTQTPRHKVTEMGQEVTMRCQPILGHNTVFWYRQTMMQGLELLAYFRNRAPLDDSGMPKDRFSAEMPDATLATLKIQPSEPRDSAVYFCASGWGGGETQYFGPGTRLLVL.